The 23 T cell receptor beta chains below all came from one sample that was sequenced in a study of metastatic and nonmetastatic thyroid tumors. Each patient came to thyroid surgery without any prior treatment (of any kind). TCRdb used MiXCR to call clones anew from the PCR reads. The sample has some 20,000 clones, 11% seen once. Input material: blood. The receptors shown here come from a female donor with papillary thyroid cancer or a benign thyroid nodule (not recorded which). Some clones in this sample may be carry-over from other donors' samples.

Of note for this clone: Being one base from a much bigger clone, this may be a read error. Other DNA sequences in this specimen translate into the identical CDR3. The CDR3 is CASSLVLNTEAFF. DNA of the CDR3: TGTGCCAGCAGTTTAGTTCTTAACACTGAAGCTTTCTTT. This rearrangement joins TRBV12-3 or TRBV12-4 to TRBJ1-1; D is undetermined. The CDR3 consists of 13 residues. With 1 base removed from V and 2 bases from J, the gap between germline ends came to 5 bases.

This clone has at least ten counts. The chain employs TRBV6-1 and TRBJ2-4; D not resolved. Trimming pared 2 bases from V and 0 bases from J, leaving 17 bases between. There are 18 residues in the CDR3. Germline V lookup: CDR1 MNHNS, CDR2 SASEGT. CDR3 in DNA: TGTGCCAGCAGTGAAAGTAGGCAGACTCCCTTAGCCAAAAACATTCAGTACTTC. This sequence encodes CASSESRQTPLAKNIQYF.

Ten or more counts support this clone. CDR3 in DNA: TGTGCCAGTAGTTCCGGGACAGGAATACTCAATCAGCCCCAGCATTTT. This sequence encodes CASSSGTGILNQPQHF. The rearrangement links TRBV19 to TRBJ1-5; 8 bases agree with TRBD1. The CDR3 runs 16 residues. Trimming cost V 5 bases and J 3 bases; bases outside gene matches: 9. The germline gives CDR1 LNHDA, CDR2 SQIVND (reference sequence).

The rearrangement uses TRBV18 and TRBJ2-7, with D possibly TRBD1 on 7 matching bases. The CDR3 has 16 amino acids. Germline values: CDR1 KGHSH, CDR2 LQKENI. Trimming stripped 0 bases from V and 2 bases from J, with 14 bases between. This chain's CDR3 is CASSPPALRGAYEQYF. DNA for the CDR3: TGTGCCAGCTCACCACCTGCCCTCAGGGGGGCCTACGAGCAGTACTTC.

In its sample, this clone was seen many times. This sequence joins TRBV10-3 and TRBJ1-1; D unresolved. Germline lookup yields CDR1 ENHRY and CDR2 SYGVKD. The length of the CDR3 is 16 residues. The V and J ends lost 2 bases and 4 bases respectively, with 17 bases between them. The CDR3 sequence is CAISEAGTTRGTEAFF. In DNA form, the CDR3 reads TGTGCCATCAGTGAGGCAGGCACCACCCGGGGCACTGAAGCTTTCTTT.

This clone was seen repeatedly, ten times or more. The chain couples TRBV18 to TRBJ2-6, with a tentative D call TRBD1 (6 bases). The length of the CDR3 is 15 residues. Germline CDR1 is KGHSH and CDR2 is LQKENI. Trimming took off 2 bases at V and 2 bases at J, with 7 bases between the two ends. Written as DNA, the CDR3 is TGTGCCAGCTCACCAGCAGGGGCTGGGGCCAACGTCCTGACTTTC. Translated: CASSPAGAGANVLTF.

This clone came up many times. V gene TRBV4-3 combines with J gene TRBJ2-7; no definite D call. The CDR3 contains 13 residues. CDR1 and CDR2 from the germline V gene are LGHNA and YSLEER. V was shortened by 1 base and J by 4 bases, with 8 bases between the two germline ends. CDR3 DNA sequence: TGCGCCAGCAGCCAAGGGAAGATGTACGAGCAGTACTTC. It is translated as CASSQGKMYEQYF.

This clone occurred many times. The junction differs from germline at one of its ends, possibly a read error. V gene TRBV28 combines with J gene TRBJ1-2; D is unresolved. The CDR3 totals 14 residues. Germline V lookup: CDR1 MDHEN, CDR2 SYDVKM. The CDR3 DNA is TGTGCCAGTAGTTTGGGGTCGGGATTTTCCGGCTGCACCTTC. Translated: CASSLGSGFSGCTF.

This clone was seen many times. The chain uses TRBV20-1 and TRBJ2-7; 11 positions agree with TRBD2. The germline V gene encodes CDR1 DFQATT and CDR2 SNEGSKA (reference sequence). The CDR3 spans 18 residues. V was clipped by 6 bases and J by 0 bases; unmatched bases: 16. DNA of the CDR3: TGCAGTGCCGATTTTGGGACTAGCGGAGGCAAAAGCTCCTACGAGCAGTACTTC. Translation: CSADFGTSGGKSSYEQYF.

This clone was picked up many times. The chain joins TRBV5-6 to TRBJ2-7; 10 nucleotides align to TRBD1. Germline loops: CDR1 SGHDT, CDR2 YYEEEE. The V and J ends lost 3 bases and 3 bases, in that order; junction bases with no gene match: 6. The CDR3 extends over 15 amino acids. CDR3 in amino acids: CASSSLGQGNYEQYF. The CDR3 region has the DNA TGTGCCAGCAGCTCTCTGGGACAGGGGAACTACGAGCAGTACTTC.

The CDR3 DNA reads TGTGCCTGGAACGATTATACTAGCGGGAGGGCGCGTGAGCAGTTCTTC. This codes for CAWNDYTSGRAREQFF. This chain connects TRBV30 to TRBJ2-1; 13 bases are a match to TRBD2. The germline V gene encodes CDR1 GTSNPN and CDR2 SVGIG (reference sequence). Trimming removed 4 bases from V and 9 bases from J; junction bases left unmatched: 12. This CDR3 spans 16 amino acids.

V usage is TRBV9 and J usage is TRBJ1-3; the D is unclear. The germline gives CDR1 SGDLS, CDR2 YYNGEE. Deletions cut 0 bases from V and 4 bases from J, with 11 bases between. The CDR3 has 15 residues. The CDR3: CASSVGWQTGNTIYF. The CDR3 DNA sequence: TGTGCCAGCAGCGTAGGGTGGCAGACAGGAAACACCATATATTTT.

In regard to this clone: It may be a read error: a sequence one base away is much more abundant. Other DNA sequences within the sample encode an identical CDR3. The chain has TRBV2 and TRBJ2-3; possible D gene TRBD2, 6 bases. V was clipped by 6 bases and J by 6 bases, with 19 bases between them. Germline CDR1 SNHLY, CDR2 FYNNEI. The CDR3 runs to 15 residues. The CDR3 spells CASSPGGPLRDTQYF. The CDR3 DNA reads TGTGCCAGCAGCCCCGGGGGACCACTCAGGGATACGCAGTATTTT.

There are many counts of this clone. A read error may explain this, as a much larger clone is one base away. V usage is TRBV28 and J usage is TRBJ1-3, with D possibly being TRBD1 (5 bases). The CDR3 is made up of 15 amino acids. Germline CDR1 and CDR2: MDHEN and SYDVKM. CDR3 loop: CATLNGGILGNTTYF. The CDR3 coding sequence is TGTGCCACACTGAACGGGGGAATTTTAGGAAACACCACATATTTT.

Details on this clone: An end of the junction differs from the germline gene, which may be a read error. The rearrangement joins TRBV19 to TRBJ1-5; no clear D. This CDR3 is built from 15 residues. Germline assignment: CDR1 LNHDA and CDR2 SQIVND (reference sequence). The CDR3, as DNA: TGTGCCAGTAATTTGAACACCATTAGCAATCAGCCCCCGCATTTT. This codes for CASNLNTISNQPPHF.

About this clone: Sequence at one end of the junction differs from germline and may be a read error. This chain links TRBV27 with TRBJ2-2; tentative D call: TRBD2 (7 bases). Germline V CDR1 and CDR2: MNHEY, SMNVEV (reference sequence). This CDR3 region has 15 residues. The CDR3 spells CASSLGGASGGELFF. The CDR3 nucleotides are TGTGCTAGCAGTTTAGGGGGGGCCAGTGGCGGGGAGCTGTTTTTT.

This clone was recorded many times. The CDR3 nucleotides are TGTGCCAGCAGCTTATTTTCACCGACTAGCGGGAACTACGAGCAGTACTTC. This sequence encodes CASSLFSPTSGNYEQYF. The chain has TRBV11-1 and TRBJ2-7, with TRBD2 identical over 11 bases. Germline CDR1 is SGHAT and CDR2 is FQDESV (reference sequence). This CDR3 is 17 amino acids long. Trimming at V came to 2 bases and at J to 3 bases, leaving 9 bases not matched to a gene. The full variable domain, with the rest looked up from reference TRBV11-1 and TRBJ2-7, is EAEVAQSPRYKITEKSQAVAFWCDPISGHATLYWYRQILGQGPELLVQFQDESVVDDSQLPKDRFSAERLKGVDSTLKIQPAELGDSAMYLCASSLFSPTSGNYEQYFGPGTRLTVT.

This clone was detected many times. The CDR3 here is CASSYTRDAEAFF. Here the CDR3 DNA reads TGTGCCAGCTCGTACACCCGGGACGCTGAAGCTTTCTTT. The V gene is TRBV18, the J gene TRBJ1-1; a weak D match, TRBD1 (5 bases). The V end lost 6 bases, the J end lost 6 bases, and 14 bases lay between the germline ends. In germline, CDR1 is KGHSH, CDR2 LQKENI. CDR3 size: 13 residues.

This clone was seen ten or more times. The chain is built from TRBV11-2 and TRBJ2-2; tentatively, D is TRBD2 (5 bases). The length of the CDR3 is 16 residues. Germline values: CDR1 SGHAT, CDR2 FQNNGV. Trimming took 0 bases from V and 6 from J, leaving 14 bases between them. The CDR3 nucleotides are TGTGCCAGCAGCTTAGATGGGAGCATGCGAGCCGGGGAGCTGTTTTTT. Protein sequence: CASSLDGSMRAGELFF.

The CDR3 region is CASSPGANRIEQFF. In nucleotides, the CDR3 is TGTGCCAGCAGCCCCGGAGCAAACAGGATCGAGCAGTTCTTC. The rearrangement links TRBV12-3 or TRBV12-4 to TRBJ2-1; perhaps TRBD1 as D (5 bases). Trimming removed 6 bases from V and 10 bases from J, with 19 bases in between. The CDR3 is 14 residues long.

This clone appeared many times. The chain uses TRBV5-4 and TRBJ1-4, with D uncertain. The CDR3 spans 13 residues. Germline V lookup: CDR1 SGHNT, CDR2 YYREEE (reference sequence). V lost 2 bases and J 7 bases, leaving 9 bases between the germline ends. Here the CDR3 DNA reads TGTGCCAGCAGCTTAAAAGGTGGTGAAAAACTGTTTTTT. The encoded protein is CASSLKGGEKLFF.

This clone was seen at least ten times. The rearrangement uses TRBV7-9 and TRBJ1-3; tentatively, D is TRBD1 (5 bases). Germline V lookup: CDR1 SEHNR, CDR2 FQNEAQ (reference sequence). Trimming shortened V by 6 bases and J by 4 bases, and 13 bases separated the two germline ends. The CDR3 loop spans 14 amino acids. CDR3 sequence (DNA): TGTGCCAGCAGGGAACCAGACAGAGGAAACACCATATATTTT. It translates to CASREPDRGNTIYF.

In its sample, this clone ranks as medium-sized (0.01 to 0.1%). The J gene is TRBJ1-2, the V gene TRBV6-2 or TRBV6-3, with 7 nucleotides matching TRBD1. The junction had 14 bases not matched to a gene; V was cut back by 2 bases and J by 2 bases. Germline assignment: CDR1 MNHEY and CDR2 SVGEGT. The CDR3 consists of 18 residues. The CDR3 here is CASSYKANRDSDNYGYTF. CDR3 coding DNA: TGTGCCAGCAGTTACAAGGCAAACCGGGACAGTGACAACTATGGCTACACCTTC.